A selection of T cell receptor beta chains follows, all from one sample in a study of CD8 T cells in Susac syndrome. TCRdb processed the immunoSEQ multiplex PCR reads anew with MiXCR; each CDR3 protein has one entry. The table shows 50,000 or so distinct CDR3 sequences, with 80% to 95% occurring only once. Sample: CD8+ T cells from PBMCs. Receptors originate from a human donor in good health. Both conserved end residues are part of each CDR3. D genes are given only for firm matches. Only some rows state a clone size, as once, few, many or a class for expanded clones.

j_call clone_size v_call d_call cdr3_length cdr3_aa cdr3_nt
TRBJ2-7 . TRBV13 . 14 CASSLAGPLGEQYF TGTGCCAGCAGCTTAGCCGGACCTTTGGGAGAGCAGTACTTC
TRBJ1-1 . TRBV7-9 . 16 CASSLARGRELGEAFF TGTGCCAGCAGCTTAGCGCGTGGCAGGGAGTTGGGTGAAGCTTTCTTT
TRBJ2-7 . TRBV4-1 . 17 CASSQVLGGLRSYEQYF TGCGCCAGCAGCCAAGTCCTAGGGGGACTACGCTCCTACGAGCAGTACTTC
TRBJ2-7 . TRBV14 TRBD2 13 CASSLTSGSEQYF TGTGCCAGCAGCCTGACTAGCGGAAGCGAGCAGTACTTC
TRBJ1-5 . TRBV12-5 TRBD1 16 CASGFGMGQVDQPQHF TGTGCTAGTGGTTTTGGCATGGGACAGGTAGATCAGCCCCAGCATTTT
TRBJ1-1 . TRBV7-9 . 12 CASSLVTGQAFF TGTGCCAGCAGCTTAGTCACAGGGCAAGCTTTCTTT
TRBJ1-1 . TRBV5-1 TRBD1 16 CASRSGTGALNTEAFF TGCGCCAGCAGGTCCGGGACAGGGGCCTTGAACACTGAAGCTTTCTTT
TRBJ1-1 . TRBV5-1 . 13 CASSLGGISDAFF TGCGCCAGCAGCTTGGGGGGGATCTCTGACGCTTTCTTT
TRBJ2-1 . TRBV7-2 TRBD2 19 CASSTYGTTPSGAYNEQFF TGTGCCAGCAGCACATACGGGACTACTCCCTCCGGGGCCTACAATGAGCAGTTCTTC
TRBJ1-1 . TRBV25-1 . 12 CASRVGDTEAFF TGTGCCAGCAGAGTGGGGGACACTGAAGCTTTCTTT
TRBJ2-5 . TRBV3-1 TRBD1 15 CASSARDRSQETQYF TGTGCCAGCAGCGCCCGGGACAGGAGCCAAGAGACCCAGTACTTC
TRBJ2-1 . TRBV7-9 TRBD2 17 CASSFGLAGGPGNEQFF TGTGCCAGCAGCTTTGGACTAGCGGGAGGGCCGGGGAATGAGCAGTTCTTC
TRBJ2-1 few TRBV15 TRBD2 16 CATSRDGTSSYNEQFF TGTGCCACCAGCAGAGATGGGACTAGCTCCTACAATGAGCAGTTCTTC
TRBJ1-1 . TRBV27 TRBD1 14 CASSLQGGNTEAFF TGTGCCAGCAGTCTCCAGGGGGGGAACACTGAAGCTTTCTTT
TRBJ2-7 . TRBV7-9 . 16 CASRGGALLSSYEQYF TGTGCCAGCAGGGGTGGGGCTCTCCTTAGCTCCTACGAGCAGTACTTC
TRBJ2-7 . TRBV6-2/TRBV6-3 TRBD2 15 CASIALAGENYEQYF TGTGCCAGCATCGCACTAGCGGGAGAGAACTACGAGCAGTACTTC
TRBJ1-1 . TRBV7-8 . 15 CASSLVQGTNTEAFF TGTGCCAGCAGCTTAGTACAGGGCACGAACACTGAAGCTTTCTTT
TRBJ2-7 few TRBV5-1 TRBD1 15 CASSPHQGQGSEQYF TGCGCCAGCAGCCCACATCAGGGACAGGGGTCCGAGCAGTACTTC
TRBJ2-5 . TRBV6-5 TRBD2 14 CASSPGLVRETQYF TGTGCCAGCAGCCCGGGACTAGTAAGAGAGACCCAGTACTTC
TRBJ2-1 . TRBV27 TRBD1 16 CASSLIPTGFYNEQFF TGTGCCAGCAGTTTGATCCCGACAGGGTTCTACAATGAGCAGTTCTTC
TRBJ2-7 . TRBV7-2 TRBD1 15 CASSKPGQGIYEQYF TGTGCCAGCAGCAAACCGGGACAGGGGATCTACGAGCAGTACTTC
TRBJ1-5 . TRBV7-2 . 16 CASSFGTVLSNQPQHF TGTGCCAGCAGCTTCGGGACGGTACTTAGCAATCAGCCCCAGCATTTT